What follows are 19 T cell receptor beta chains derived from one specimen sequenced in a study of human T cells and chemical hapten exposure. TCRdb ran MiXCR on the RACE reads and lists one entry per CDR3 protein. The sample has around 380,000 distinct CDR3 sequences; 4.8% are singletons. Described time point: patch test 1, 2 weeks after DPC sensitization. Described treatment: therapeutic diphenylcyclopropenone sensitization with weekly scalp DPC. This specimen was whole blood, taken in connection with sensitization to the hapten diphenylcyclopropenone (DPC). These receptors came from a woman aged 45-60 years with alopecia areata. Some clones in this sample may be carry-over from other donors' samples.

The V call is TRBV29-1, the J call TRBJ1-2, with D unclear. The germline gives CDR1 SQVTM, CDR2 ANQGSEA. Trimming pared 0 bases from V and 4 bases from J, leaving 15 bases between. The CDR3 has 15 residues. CDR3 loop: CSVEDRESLGYGYTF. In DNA, the CDR3 is TGCAGCGTTGAAGATCGGGAGTCCCTAGGCTATGGCTACACCTTC.

This clonotype was detected ten times or more. J is TRBJ2-3 and V is TRBV30, with D perhaps matching TRBD2 (5 bases). V lost 0 bases to trimming and J lost 6 bases, with 7 bases between them. The germline CDR1 and CDR2 sequences are GTSNPN and SVGIG (reference sequence). There are 12 residues in the CDR3. The CDR3 region has the DNA TGTGCCTGGAGTGTACTAGGGGATACGCAGTATTTT. Its translation is CAWSVLGDTQYF. Looking up the rest from reference TRBV30 and TRBJ2-3 gives the full variable domain: SQTIHQWPATLVQPVGSPLSLECTVEGTSNPNLYWYRQAAGRGLQLLFYSVGIGQISSEVPQNLSASRPQDRQFILSSKKLLLSDSGFYLCAWSVLGDTQYFGPGTRLTVL.

V gene TRBV18 combines with J gene TRBJ2-3; D call uncertain. V was pared by 2 bases and J by 6 bases, with 6 bases between. Per the germline V gene, CDR1 is KGHSH and CDR2 is LQKENI. The CDR3 covers 12 residues. The CDR3 spells CASSPGDDTQYF. The CDR3 DNA sequence: TGTGCCAGCTCACCAGGCGACGATACGCAGTATTTT.

This clonotype came up a few times. The chain has TRBV27 and TRBJ2-7, with D maybe TRBD2 (5 bases). V lost 2 bases to trimming and J lost 6 bases, with 17 bases between them. The CDR3 covers 15 residues. The germline CDR1 and CDR2 sequences are MNHEY and SMNVEV (reference sequence). CDR3 nucleotide sequence: TGTGCCAGCAGTTTACTAGCTCACCCTGCGGGCGAGCAGTACTTC. Translated: CASSLLAHPAGEQYF.

This rearrangement joins TRBV5-4 to TRBJ1-2; a possible D gene is TRBD1 (6 bases). The CDR3 contains 13 residues. V lost 2 bases to trimming and J lost 7 bases, with 12 bases between them. Germline CDR1 reads SGHNT; CDR2 reads YYREEE (reference sequence). The CDR3 DNA follows: TGTGCCAGCAGCTTCACAGGGAGCACTGGCTACACCTTC. It yields the protein CASSFTGSTGYTF.

This clonotype was seen a handful of times. V is TRBV7-7 and J is TRBJ2-3, with D tentatively TRBD1 or TRBD2 (5 bases each). This CDR3 spans 15 amino acids. CDR1 is SSHAT, CDR2 FNYEAQ, per germline (reference sequence). V gave up 4 bases and J gave up 3 bases, with 14 bases separating them. CDR3 region: CASSSDGALTDTQYF. CDR3 DNA sequence: TGTGCCAGCAGCTCCGACGGGGCTTTAACAGATACGCAGTATTTT.

In its sample, this clonotype was seen many times. The chain joins TRBV12-3 or TRBV12-4 to TRBJ1-5; 9 nucleotides match TRBD1. The CDR3 runs to 15 residues. The V and J ends lost 6 bases and 3 bases, in that order; junction bases with no gene match: 6. DNA of the CDR3: TGTGCCAGCAGACTTACAGGGGGCCACAATCAGCCCCAGCATTTT. This sequence encodes CASRLTGGHNQPQHF.

This clonotype was found many times. The rearrangement links TRBV20-1 to TRBJ1-5, with D perhaps matching TRBD1 (6 bases). Trimming pared 3 bases from V and 5 bases from J, leaving 8 bases between. CDR1 DFQATT and CDR2 SNEGSKA come from the germline V gene (reference sequence). The length of the CDR3 is 12 residues. CDR3 sequence: CSASKGDQPQHF. In DNA, the CDR3 is TGCAGTGCTAGCAAGGGGGATCAGCCCCAGCATTTT.

This clonotype was picked up a small number of times. V is TRBV24-1 and J is TRBJ2-5; TRBD2 aligns across 8 bases. CDR3 length: 17 amino acids. Losses at the gene ends were 6 bases for V and 1 base for J; bases not matched to a gene: 12. Germline CDR1 and CDR2: KGHDR and SFDVKD. CDR3 loop: CATSPPLAEDLQETQYF. The CDR3 bases are TGTGCCACCAGTCCTCCACTAGCGGAAGACCTCCAAGAGACCCAGTACTTC.

The chain couples TRBV9 to TRBJ2-7; no reliable D call. The V end was cut by 4 bases, the J end by 2 bases, with 16 bases between. CDR3 length: 15 amino acids. Per germline, CDR1 SGDLS and CDR2 YYNGEE. The CDR3 reads CASSPLSQAPYEQYF. The CDR3 DNA sequence: TGTGCCAGCAGCCCCCTCTCGCAGGCCCCCTACGAGCAGTACTTC.

This clonotype was picked up a small number of times. J is TRBJ2-2 and V is TRBV20-1; 13 positions agree with TRBD2. V lost 4 bases to trimming and J lost 2 bases; unmatched junction nucleotides: 7. The CDR3 is 17 amino acids. Germline CDR1 and CDR2: DFQATT and SNEGSKA (reference sequence). CDR3 sequence: CSAKRTSGRVNTGELFF. DNA of the CDR3: TGCAGTGCTAAAAGAACTAGCGGGAGGGTTAACACCGGGGAGCTGTTTTTT.

This clonotype has more than one count but fewer than ten. The chain joins TRBV28 to TRBJ2-5, with TRBD2 identical over 7 bases. Germline V gives CDR1 MDHEN, CDR2 SYDVKM. This CDR3 has 17 residues. With 5 bases clipped from V and 4 bases from J, the junction kept 16 bases outside the gene matches. Here the CDR3 reads CASSLAVGGRGSETQYF. The CDR3 DNA reads TGTGCCAGCAGTCTCGCCGTCGGGGGGAGAGGGTCAGAGACCCAGTACTTC.

A few counts support this clonotype. The J gene is TRBJ2-4, the V gene TRBV7-8; D remains unclear. Germline V gene lookup returns CDR1 SGHVS and CDR2 FQNEAQ. V gave up 5 bases and J gave up 0 bases, with 20 bases separating them. CDR3 length: 18 amino acids. CDR3: CASSPQRQYDVAKNIQYF. In nucleotides, the CDR3 is TGTGCCAGCAGCCCCCAACGGCAGTACGACGTAGCCAAAAACATTCAGTACTTC.

In its sample, this clonotype was seen a few times. This chain links TRBV20-1 with TRBJ2-3; TRBD1 agrees at 11 bases. Germline assignment: CDR1 DFQATT and CDR2 SNEGSKA (reference sequence). This CDR3 is 16 amino acids long. J lost 4 bases, V lost 2 bases, and 8 bases had no gene match. The CDR3 spells CSARSRAGQGADTQYF. For the CDR3, the DNA is TGCAGTGCTAGATCAAGAGCGGGACAGGGGGCAGATACGCAGTATTTT.

The chain joins TRBV13 to TRBJ2-7; no firm D call. The CDR3 has 12 amino acids. With 2 bases removed from V and 12 bases from J, the gap between germline ends came to 14 bases. Per the germline V gene, CDR1 is PRHDT and CDR2 is FYEKMQ (reference sequence). CDR3 nucleotide sequence: TGTGCCAGCAGCTTAAATTCCCGGCTTTTGTACTTC. This translates into CASSLNSRLLYF.

This clonotype was picked up many times. The chain has TRBV29-1 and TRBJ2-1, with TRBD1 identical over 10 bases. After removal of 4 bases from V and 8 bases from J, the junction contained 11 bases not matched to a gene. Germline assignment: CDR1 SQVTM and CDR2 ANQGSEA. CDR3 size: 15 residues. The CDR3 region is CSVARDRGVSYEQFF. The CDR3 DNA reads TGCAGCGTTGCCCGGGACAGGGGAGTATCATATGAGCAGTTCTTC.

V is TRBV3-1 and J is TRBJ2-2; maybe TRBD2 (5 bases). The CDR3 contains 14 residues. V was pared by 0 bases and J by 6 bases, with 8 bases between. Germline V CDR1 and CDR2: LGHDT, YNNKEL (reference sequence). The CDR3 here is CASSQDSGAGELFF. The CDR3 DNA reads as TGTGCCAGCAGCCAAGATTCCGGGGCCGGGGAGCTGTTTTTT.

The chain has TRBV6-1 and TRBJ1-6; 7 bases line up with TRBD1. The V and J ends lost 5 bases and 4 bases, in that order; junction bases with no gene match: 17. CDR1 and CDR2 from the germline V gene are MNHNS and SASEGT. This CDR3 region has 19 residues. CDR3 loop: CASSLYLQGVPPYNSPLHF. The CDR3 coding sequence is TGTGCCAGCAGTCTGTATCTGCAGGGGGTCCCACCTTATAATTCACCCCTCCACTTT.

The table lists this clonotype with many counts. V usage is TRBV7-9 and J usage is TRBJ1-4, with 7 bases that match TRBD1. V gave up 5 bases and J gave up 0 bases; unmatched junction bases: 9. This CDR3 comprises 17 residues. Per the germline V gene, CDR1 is SEHNR and CDR2 is FQNEAQ (reference sequence). CDR3 protein: CASSPNGQVATNEKLFF. The CDR3 nucleotides are TGTGCCAGCAGCCCCAACGGACAGGTCGCAACTAATGAAAAACTGTTTTTT.